The clone carrying this T cell receptor (beta chain) has at least ten counts. Antigen unknown. A single record per CDR3 protein comes from TCRdb applying MiXCR to the reads. The table shows roughly 500,000 distinct CDR3 sequences, with about 11% occurring only once. This sample is drawn from a study of T cell repertoires in cytomegalovirus infection. Study-level background: CMV infection plus the matching HLA type was flagged by public TCR beta signatures.

CDR1 SGHVS and CDR2 FQNEAQ come from the germline V gene. The CDR3 length is 14 residues. V dropped 4 bases and J dropped 5 bases, with 13 bases sitting between them. Study-level points and caveats: There were carriers of CMV plus the relevant HLA, and cumulative public TCR beta family frequency identified them. Dominating the ex vivo response were TCR beta clonotypes that were CMV-specific and HLA-C-restricted.

Sequences were obtained from PBMCs. This TCR was sampled from a human donor in good health (CMV status not recorded). Some clones in this sample may be carry-over from other donors' samples. The rearrangement joins TRBV7-8 to TRBJ2-3; D possibly corresponds to TRBD2 (6 bases). CDR3: CASSSRGSEDTQYF. The CDR3 DNA reads as TGTGCCAGCAGCTCCCGGGGGAGTGAAGATACGCAGTATTTT.